This paragraph covers one TCR beta chain sequence. Its antigen is undetermined. Some clones are missing from TCRdb's copy, which holds only in-frame ones; the method was immunoSEQ multiplex PCR. This table has about 26,000 clones, roughly 83% appearing once. CDR3 size: 13 residues. V was shortened by 7 bases and J by 0 bases, with 12 bases between the two germline ends. Germline V gives CDR1 GTSNPN, CDR2 SVGIG (reference sequence). The data derive from a study of a mutant IDH1 vaccine in newly diagnosed glioma. Specified time point: week 35, safety follow-up. Each dose delivered 300 ug of mutant IDH1 20-mer peptide subcutaneously with imiquimod.

The chain carries TRBV30 and TRBJ2-5; D may match TRBD1 or TRBD2 (6 bases each). This TCR derives from a man aged 25-45 years with glioma. Specimen: PBMCs, collected from a glioma patient whose treatment included an IDH1 peptide vaccine. In nucleotides, the CDR3 is TGTGCCTCCGCAGGGGAGGACCAAGAGACCCAGTACTTC. This gives the protein CASAGEDQETQYF. Using reference TRBV30 and TRBJ2-5 for the parts outside the CDR3, the full variable domain is SQTIHQWPATLVQPVGSPLSLECTVEGTSNPNLYWYRQAAGRGLQLLFYSVGIGQISSEVPQNLSASRPQDRQFILSSKKLLLSDSGFYLCASAGEDQETQYFGPGTRLLVL.